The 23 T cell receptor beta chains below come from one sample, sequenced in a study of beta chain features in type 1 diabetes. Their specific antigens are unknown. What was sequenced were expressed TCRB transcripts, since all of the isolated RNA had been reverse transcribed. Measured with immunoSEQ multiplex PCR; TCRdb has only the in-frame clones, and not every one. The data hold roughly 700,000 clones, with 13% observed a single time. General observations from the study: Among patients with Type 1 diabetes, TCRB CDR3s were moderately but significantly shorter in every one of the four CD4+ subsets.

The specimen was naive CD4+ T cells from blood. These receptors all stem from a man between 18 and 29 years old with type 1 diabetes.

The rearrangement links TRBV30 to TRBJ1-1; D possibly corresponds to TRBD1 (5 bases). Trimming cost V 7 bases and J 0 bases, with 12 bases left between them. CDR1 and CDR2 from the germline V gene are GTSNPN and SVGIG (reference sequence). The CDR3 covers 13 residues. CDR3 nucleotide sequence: TGTGCCTTCCAGGGCCACATGAACACTGAAGCTTTCTTT. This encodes CAFQGHMNTEAFF.

As DNA, the CDR3 is TGTGCCTGGAGTGTAGGACAGGGAGGGGGCAATCAGCCCCAGCATTTT. It yields the protein CAWSVGQGGGNQPQHF. This rearrangement joins TRBV30 to TRBJ1-5; TRBD1 aligns across 8 bases. The CDR3 consists of 16 residues. V shed 0 bases and J 2 bases; nucleotides not matched to a gene: 6. The germline gives CDR1 GTSNPN, CDR2 SVGIG (reference sequence).

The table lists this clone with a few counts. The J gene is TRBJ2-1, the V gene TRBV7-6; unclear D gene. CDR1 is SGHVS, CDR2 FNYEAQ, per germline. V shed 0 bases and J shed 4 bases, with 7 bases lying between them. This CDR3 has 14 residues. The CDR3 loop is CASSLAVVYNEQFF. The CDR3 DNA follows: TGTGCCAGCAGCTTAGCCGTCGTGTACAATGAGCAGTTCTTC.

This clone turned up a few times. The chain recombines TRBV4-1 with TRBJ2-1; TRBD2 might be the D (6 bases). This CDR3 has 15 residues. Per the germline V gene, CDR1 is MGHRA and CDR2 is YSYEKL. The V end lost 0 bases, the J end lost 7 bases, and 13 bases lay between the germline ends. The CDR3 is CASSQEDRGSNEQFF. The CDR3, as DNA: TGCGCCAGCAGCCAAGAGGACCGGGGGTCGAATGAGCAGTTCTTC.

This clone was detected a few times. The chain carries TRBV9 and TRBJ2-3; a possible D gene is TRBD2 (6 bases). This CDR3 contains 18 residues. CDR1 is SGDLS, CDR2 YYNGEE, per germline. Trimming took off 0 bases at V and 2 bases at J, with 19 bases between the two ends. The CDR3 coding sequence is TGTGCCAGCAGCGTAGGTCCATTGAGGGGACTGGACACAGATACGCAGTATTTT. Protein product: CASSVGPLRGLDTDTQYF.

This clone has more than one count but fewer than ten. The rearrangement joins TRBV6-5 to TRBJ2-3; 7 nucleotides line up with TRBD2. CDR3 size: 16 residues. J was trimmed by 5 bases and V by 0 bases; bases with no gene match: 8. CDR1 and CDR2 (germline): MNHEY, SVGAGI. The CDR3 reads CASSYSGSAGQDTQYF. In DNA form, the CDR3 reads TGTGCCAGCAGTTACTCAGGATCAGCGGGGCAAGATACGCAGTATTTT.

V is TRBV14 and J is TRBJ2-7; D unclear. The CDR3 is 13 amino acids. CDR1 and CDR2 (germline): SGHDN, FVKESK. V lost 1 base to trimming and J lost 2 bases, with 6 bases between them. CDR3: CASSQAGPYEQYF. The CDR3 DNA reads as TGTGCCAGCAGCCAAGCGGGTCCCTACGAGCAGTACTTC.

The CDR3 sequence is CAWNEPGTALDEQYF. The CDR3 DNA follows: TGTGCCTGGAACGAACCCGGGACAGCCCTGGACGAGCAGTACTTC. The chain couples TRBV30 to TRBJ2-7; 7 bases align to TRBD1. The CDR3 consists of 15 residues. The germline CDR1 and CDR2 sequences are GTSNPN and SVGIG (reference sequence). Unmatched junction bases numbered 14, after V lost 4 bases and J lost 5 bases.

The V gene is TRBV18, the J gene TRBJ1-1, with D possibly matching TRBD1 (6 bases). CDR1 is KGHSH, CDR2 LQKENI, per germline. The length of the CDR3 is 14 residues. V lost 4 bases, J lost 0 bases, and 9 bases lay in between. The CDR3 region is CASSRDTMNTEAFF. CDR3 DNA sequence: TGTGCCAGCTCACGGGACACCATGAACACTGAAGCTTTCTTT. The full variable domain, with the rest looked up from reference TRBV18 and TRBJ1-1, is NAGVMQNPRHLVRRRGQEARLRCSPMKGHSHVYWYRQLPEEGLKFMVYLQKENIIDESGMPKERFSAEFPKEGPSILRIQQVVRGDSAAYFCASSRDTMNTEAFFGQGTRLTVV.

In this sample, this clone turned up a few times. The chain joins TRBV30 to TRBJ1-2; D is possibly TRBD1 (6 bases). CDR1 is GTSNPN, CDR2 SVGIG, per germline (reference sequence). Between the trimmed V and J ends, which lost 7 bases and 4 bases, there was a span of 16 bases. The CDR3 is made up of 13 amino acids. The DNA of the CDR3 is TGTGCCTCCCAGGGGCAGACCCTCTATGGCTACACCTTC. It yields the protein CASQGQTLYGYTF.

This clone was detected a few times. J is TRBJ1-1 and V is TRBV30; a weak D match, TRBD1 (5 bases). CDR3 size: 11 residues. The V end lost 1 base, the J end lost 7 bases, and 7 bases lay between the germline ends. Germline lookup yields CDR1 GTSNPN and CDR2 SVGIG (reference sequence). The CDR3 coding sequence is TGTGCCTGGAGTGAAGGGGTTGAAGCTTTCTTT. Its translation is CAWSEGVEAFF.

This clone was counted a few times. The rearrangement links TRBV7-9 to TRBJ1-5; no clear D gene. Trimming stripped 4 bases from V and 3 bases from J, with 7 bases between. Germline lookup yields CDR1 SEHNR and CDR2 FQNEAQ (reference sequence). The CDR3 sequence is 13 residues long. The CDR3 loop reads CASSSDVNQPQHF. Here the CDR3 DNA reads TGTGCCAGCAGCTCGGACGTCAATCAGCCCCAGCATTTT.

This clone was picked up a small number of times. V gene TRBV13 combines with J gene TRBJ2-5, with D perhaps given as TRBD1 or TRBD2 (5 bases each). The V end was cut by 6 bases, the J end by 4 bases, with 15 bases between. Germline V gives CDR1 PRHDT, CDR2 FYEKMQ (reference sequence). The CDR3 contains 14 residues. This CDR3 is CASRGPGRPETQYF. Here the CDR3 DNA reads TGTGCCAGCAGGGGGCCAGGGAGACCAGAGACCCAGTACTTC.

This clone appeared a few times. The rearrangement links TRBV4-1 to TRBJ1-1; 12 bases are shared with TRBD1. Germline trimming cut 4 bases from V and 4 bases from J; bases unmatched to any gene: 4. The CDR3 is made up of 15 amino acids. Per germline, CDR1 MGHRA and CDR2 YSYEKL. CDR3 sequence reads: CASSPGTGGVTEAFF. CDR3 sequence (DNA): TGCGCCAGCAGCCCCGGGACAGGGGGCGTCACTGAAGCTTTCTTT.

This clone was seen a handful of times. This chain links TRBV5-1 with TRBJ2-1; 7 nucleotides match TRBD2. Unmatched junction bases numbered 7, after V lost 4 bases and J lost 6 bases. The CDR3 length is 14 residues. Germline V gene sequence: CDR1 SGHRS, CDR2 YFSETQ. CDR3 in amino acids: CASSLGTSANEQFF. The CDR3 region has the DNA TGCGCCAGCAGCCTTGGTACTAGCGCCAATGAGCAGTTCTTC.

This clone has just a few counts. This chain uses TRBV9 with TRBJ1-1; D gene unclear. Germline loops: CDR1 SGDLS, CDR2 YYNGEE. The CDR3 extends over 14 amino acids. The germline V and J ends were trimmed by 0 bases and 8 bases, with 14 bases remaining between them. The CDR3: CASSVAGLLSEAFF. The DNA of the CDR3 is TGTGCCAGCAGCGTAGCCGGACTCCTTAGCGAAGCTTTCTTT.

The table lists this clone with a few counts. CDR3 amino acids: CASGLGPKGSNYGYTF. The CDR3 bases are TGTGCTAGTGGTTTGGGGCCCAAGGGGTCCAACTATGGCTACACCTTC. This chain uses TRBV12-5 with TRBJ1-2; D might be TRBD1 (5 bases). Germline assignment: CDR1 LGHNT and CDR2 FRNRAP. The V end lost 1 base, the J end lost 2 bases, and 14 bases lay between the germline ends. The CDR3 runs to 16 residues.

CDR3 region: CASSQPPDRGNYEQYF. CDR3 bases: TGCGCCAGCAGCCAACCCCCTGACAGGGGAAACTACGAGCAGTACTTC. The rearrangement uses TRBV4-1 and TRBJ2-7; 8 nucleotides align to TRBD1. Germline-derived CDR1 and CDR2 are MGHRA and YSYEKL. The ends lost 2 bases at V and 3 bases at J; junction bases unmatched: 9. This CDR3 is built from 16 residues.

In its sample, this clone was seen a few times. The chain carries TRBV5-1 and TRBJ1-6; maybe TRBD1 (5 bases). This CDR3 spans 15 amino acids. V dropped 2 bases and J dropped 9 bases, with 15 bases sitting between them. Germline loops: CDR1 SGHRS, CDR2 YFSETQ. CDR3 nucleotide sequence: TGCGCCAGCAGCTTTACCTTCACAGGAGGTTCACCCCTCCACTTT. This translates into CASSFTFTGGSPLHF.

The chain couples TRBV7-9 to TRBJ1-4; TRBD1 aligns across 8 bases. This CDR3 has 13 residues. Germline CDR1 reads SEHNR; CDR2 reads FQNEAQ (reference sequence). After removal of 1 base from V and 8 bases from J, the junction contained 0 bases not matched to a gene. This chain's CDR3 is CASSLGDREKLFF. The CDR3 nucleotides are TGTGCCAGCAGCTTAGGGGACAGGGAAAAACTGTTTTTT.

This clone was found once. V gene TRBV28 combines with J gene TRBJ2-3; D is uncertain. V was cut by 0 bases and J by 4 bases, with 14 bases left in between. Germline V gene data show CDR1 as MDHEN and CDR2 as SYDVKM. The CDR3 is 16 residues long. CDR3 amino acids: CASSLWELQLADTQYF. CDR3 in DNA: TGTGCCAGCAGTTTATGGGAGTTGCAGCTGGCAGATACGCAGTATTTT.

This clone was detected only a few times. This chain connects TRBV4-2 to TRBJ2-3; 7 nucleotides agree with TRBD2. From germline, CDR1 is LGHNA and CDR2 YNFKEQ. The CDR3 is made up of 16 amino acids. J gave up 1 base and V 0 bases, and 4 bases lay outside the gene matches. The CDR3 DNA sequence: TGTGCCAGCAGCCAAGAGAGGCTAGCGGGCACAGATACGCAGTATTTT. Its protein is CASSQERLAGTDTQYF.

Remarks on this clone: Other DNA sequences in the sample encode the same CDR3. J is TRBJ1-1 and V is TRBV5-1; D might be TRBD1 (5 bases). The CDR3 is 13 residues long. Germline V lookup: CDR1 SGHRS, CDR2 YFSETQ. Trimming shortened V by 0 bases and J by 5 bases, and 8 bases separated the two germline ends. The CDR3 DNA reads TGCGCCAGCAGCTTGGAGGGGTCTACTGAAGCTTTCTTT. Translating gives CASSLEGSTEAFF.